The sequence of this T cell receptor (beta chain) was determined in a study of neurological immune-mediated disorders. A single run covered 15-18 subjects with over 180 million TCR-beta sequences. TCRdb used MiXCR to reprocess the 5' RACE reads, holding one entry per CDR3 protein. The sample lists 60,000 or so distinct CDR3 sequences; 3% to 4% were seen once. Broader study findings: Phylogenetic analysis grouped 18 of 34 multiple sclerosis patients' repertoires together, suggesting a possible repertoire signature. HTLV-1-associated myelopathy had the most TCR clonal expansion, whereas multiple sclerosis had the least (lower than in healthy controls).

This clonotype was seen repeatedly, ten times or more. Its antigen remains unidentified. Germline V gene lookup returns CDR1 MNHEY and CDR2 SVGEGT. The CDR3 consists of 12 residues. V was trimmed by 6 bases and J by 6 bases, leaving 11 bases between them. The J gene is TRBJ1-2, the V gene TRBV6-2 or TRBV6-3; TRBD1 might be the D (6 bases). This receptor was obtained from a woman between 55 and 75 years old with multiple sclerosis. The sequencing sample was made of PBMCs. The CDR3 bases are TGTGCCAGCAGCCAGGGGCGGAATGGCTACACCTTC. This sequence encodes CASSQGRNGYTF.